Each of the 28 T cell receptor beta chains below was sequenced from the same sample in a study of T-cell reconstitution after alpha-beta-depleted transplantation in children. It was with unique molecular identifiers that the TCRbeta library was prepared. TCRdb re-called the PCR reads through MiXCR, storing one row per CDR3 protein. The profile covers hundreds of thousands of distinct CDR3 sequences, with approximately 17% appearing a single time and about 1.1% taken by the ten largest. The source was PBMCs from the stem cell graft donor, collected from the stem cell graft. The source is a human donor who donated a stem cell graft to a child with acute myeloid leukemia.

The chain is built from TRBV30 and TRBJ1-1, with 7 nucleotides matching TRBD1. The CDR3 covers 16 residues. V shed 3 bases, J shed 0 bases, and the junction held 10 bases outside the gene matches. In germline, CDR1 is GTSNPN, CDR2 SVGIG (reference sequence). The CDR3, as DNA: TGTGCCTGGAGCTCTGACAGGGACCTCTTGAACACTGAAGCTTTCTTT. Its protein is CAWSSDRDLLNTEAFF.

This chain uses TRBV19 with TRBJ2-3, with 7 bases that match TRBD1. Germline trimming cut 3 bases from V and 5 bases from J; bases unmatched to any gene: 11. Looked up from germline, CDR1 is LNHDA and CDR2 is SQIVND (reference sequence). The CDR3 is made up of 16 amino acids. CDR3 in amino acids: CASSMGQPPGKDTQYF. The CDR3 bases are TGTGCCAGTAGTATGGGACAGCCCCCGGGTAAAGATACGCAGTATTTT.

This sequence joins TRBV18 and TRBJ2-6; the match to TRBD1 covers 7 bases. CDR1 is KGHSH and CDR2 is LQKENI in the germline V gene. The junction had 8 bases not matched to a gene; V was cut back by 3 bases and J by 0 bases. The CDR3 length is 18 residues. The CDR3 region has the DNA TGTGCCAGCTCACCCTCCGGACAGGCGAGCTCTGGGGCCAACGTCCTGACTTTC. This codes for CASSPSGQASSGANVLTF.

The rearrangement uses TRBV9 and TRBJ1-6; D ambiguous. This CDR3 has 17 residues. V was clipped by 0 bases and J by 3 bases, with 13 bases between them. The germline CDR1 and CDR2 sequences are SGDLS and YYNGEE. CDR3 sequence (DNA): TGTGCCAGCAGCGTAGAAGTAACGACAAGCTATAATTCACCCCTCCACTTT. It specifies CASSVEVTTSYNSPLHF.

The chain employs TRBV7-9 and TRBJ2-1; 10 bases fit TRBD1. The CDR3 contains 13 residues. V shed 8 bases and J 7 bases; nucleotides not matched to a gene: 5. Germline V gene data show CDR1 as SEHNR and CDR2 as FQNEAQ (reference sequence). The CDR3 spells CASATGGMNEQFF. The CDR3, as DNA: TGTGCCAGCGCGACAGGGGGCATGAATGAGCAGTTCTTC.

The V call is TRBV28, the J call TRBJ2-1; TRBD2 matches 13 bases. Germline V lookup: CDR1 MDHEN, CDR2 SYDVKM. The ends lost 5 bases at V and 9 bases at J; junction bases unmatched: 13. This CDR3 is built from 17 residues. The CDR3 here is CASSRNGLAGAGSEQFF. In DNA form, the CDR3 reads TGTGCCAGCAGTAGAAACGGACTAGCGGGGGCCGGGAGTGAGCAGTTCTTC.

V is TRBV5-1 and J is TRBJ2-1; D may be TRBD1 (6 bases). Germline CDR1 reads SGHRS; CDR2 reads YFSETQ. Trimming cost V 5 bases and J 8 bases, with 11 bases left between them. This CDR3 is 12 amino acids long. CDR3 sequence: CASRLPGDEQFF. The CDR3 DNA reads TGCGCCAGCAGGTTACCAGGGGATGAGCAGTTCTTC.

This clonotype occurred many times. The J gene is TRBJ1-2, the V gene TRBV6-1; possibly TRBD1 for D (5 bases). V was pared by 7 bases and J by 4 bases, with 19 bases between. Germline V CDR1 and CDR2: MNHNS, SASEGT. The CDR3 has 15 amino acids. This CDR3 reads CASTPNEGRAYGYTF. CDR3 sequence (DNA): TGTGCCAGCACCCCAAACGAGGGGAGAGCCTATGGCTACACCTTC.

This clonotype came up many times. The chain is built from TRBV7-2 and TRBJ2-7, with a weak D call TRBD1 (5 bases). Germline assignment: CDR1 SGHTA and CDR2 FQGNSA. The CDR3 is 13 amino acids. V lost 2 bases and J 4 bases, leaving 9 bases between the germline ends. The CDR3 nucleotides are TGTGCCAGCAGCTTACCACAGGAATACGAGCAGTACTTC. Amino acids: CASSLPQEYEQYF.

This clonotype has at least ten counts. CDR3 protein: CASSQVTSGLFQETQYF. The DNA for the CDR3 is TGTGCCAGCAGCCAAGTCACTAGCGGACTCTTCCAAGAGACCCAGTACTTC. This chain links TRBV4-2 with TRBJ2-5, with 8 nucleotides matching TRBD2. Germline assignment: CDR1 LGHNA and CDR2 YNFKEQ. The CDR3 is 17 residues long. The V gene end was trimmed by 1 base and the J gene end by 1 base; junction bases not matched to a gene: 8.

The table lists this clonotype with a count of one. It may be a read error: a sequence one base away is much more abundant. The V call is TRBV20-1, the J call TRBJ2-1; D not resolved. The CDR3 is made up of 13 amino acids. Between the trimmed V and J ends, which lost 0 bases and 14 bases, there was a span of 17 bases. CDR1 is DFQATT and CDR2 is SNEGSKA in the germline V gene (reference sequence). CDR3 DNA sequence: TGCAGTGCTAGAGAACTAATATTATACAAGAAGTTCTTC. Amino acid sequence: CSARELILYKKFF.

This chain uses TRBV25-1 with TRBJ1-1; D gene uncertain. The V end lost 1 base, the J end lost 0 bases, and 9 bases lay between the germline ends. Germline CDR1 and CDR2: MGHDK and SYGVNS. The CDR3 consists of 15 residues. The CDR3 DNA follows: TGTGCCAGCAGTGAATCGGCGGGATTGAACACTGAAGCTTTCTTT. This translates into CASSESAGLNTEAFF.

V and J are TRBV28 and TRBJ1-2, with 8 bases that match TRBD1. Germline V gene lookup returns CDR1 MDHEN and CDR2 SYDVKM. J was trimmed by 8 bases and V by 5 bases; bases with no gene match: 7. The CDR3 is 13 amino acids. Here the CDR3 DNA reads TGTGCCAGCAGTCCCAGGGGGCTAAGGGGCTACACCTTC. This sequence encodes CASSPRGLRGYTF.

This clonotype was picked up a small number of times. The chain carries TRBV5-1 and TRBJ1-5, with 9 bases matching TRBD1. This CDR3 has 17 residues. The V gene's germline CDR1 is SGHRS and CDR2 YFSETQ. Trimming removed 1 base from V and 3 bases from J; junction bases left unmatched: 8. CDR3: CASSLTETGGVNQPQHF. CDR3 sequence (DNA): TGCGCCAGCAGCTTGACCGAGACAGGGGGAGTCAATCAGCCCCAGCATTTT.

V is TRBV11-2 and J is TRBJ1-2; tentatively, D is TRBD1 (6 bases). Trimming left V 5 bases short and J 2 bases short, with 18 bases between. The CDR3 totals 16 residues. CDR1 is SGHAT, CDR2 FQNNGV, per germline. CDR3 DNA sequence: TGTGCCAGCAGCCTAGGAGGGGGGGCGTCAAACTATGGCTACACCTTC. Translation gives CASSLGGGASNYGYTF. The variable domain in full, with the rest retrieved from reference TRBV11-2 and TRBJ1-2, is EAGVAQSPRYKIIEKRQSVAFWCNPISGHATLYWYQQILGQGPKLLIQFQNNGVVDDSQLPKDRFSAERLKGVDSTLKIQPAKLEDSAVYLCASSLGGGASNYGYTFGSGTRLTVV.

In this sample, this clonotype turned up a few times. The chain employs TRBV5-1 and TRBJ2-3, with D possibly called TRBD1 or TRBD2 (5 bases each). V was shortened by 4 bases and J by 5 bases, with 17 bases between the two germline ends. The germline CDR1 and CDR2 sequences are SGHRS and YFSETQ. CDR3 length: 15 amino acids. In DNA, the CDR3 is TGCGCCAGCAGCCTGGAAAGGGACGTGGGAGATACGCAGTATTTT. Its translation: CASSLERDVGDTQYF.

This clonotype was picked up many times. The gene calls are TRBV27 and TRBJ2-7, with 11 bases that match TRBD1. J gave up 4 bases and V 0 bases, and 2 bases lay outside the gene matches. The CDR3 is made up of 15 amino acids. Germline-derived CDR1 and CDR2 are MNHEY and SMNVEV (reference sequence). The CDR3 here is CASSLSGTGGYEQYF. The CDR3 DNA reads as TGTGCCAGCAGTTTATCAGGGACAGGGGGTTACGAGCAGTACTTC.

This clonotype was observed a few times. The chain joins TRBV12-3 or TRBV12-4 to TRBJ2-7; the D call may be TRBD1 or TRBD2 (6 bases each). V was clipped by 3 bases and J by 6 bases, with 15 bases between them. The CDR3 is made up of 14 amino acids. The CDR3 region has the DNA TGTGCCAGCAGTTTGAGTGGAGGGGGACCCGAGCAGTACGTC. Translated: CASSLSGGGPEQYV.

This clonotype was observed many times. The J gene is TRBJ2-5, the V gene TRBV6-1; possibly TRBD2 for D (5 bases). Germline V CDR1 and CDR2: MNHNS, SASEGT. There are 13 residues in the CDR3. The germline V and J ends were trimmed by 11 bases and 0 bases, with 13 bases remaining between them. CDR3 in amino acids: CAARGHHQETQYF. The CDR3 nucleotides are TGTGCCGCCCGGGGTCACCACCAAGAGACCCAGTACTTC.

J is TRBJ2-1 and V is TRBV5-6, with TRBD2 matching over 13 bases. Trimming at V came to 2 bases and at J to 2 bases, leaving 7 bases not matched to a gene. This CDR3 is built from 18 residues. CDR1 and CDR2 from the germline V gene are SGHDT and YYEEEE. The CDR3 sequence is CASSLRLAGGTTYNEQFF. CDR3 DNA sequence: TGTGCCAGCAGCTTAAGACTAGCGGGGGGCACCACCTACAATGAGCAGTTCTTC. Combining the CDR3 with reference TRBV5-6 and TRBJ2-1 gives the whole variable domain DAGVTQSPTHLIKTRGQQVTLRCSPKSGHDTVSWYQQALGQGPQFIFQYYEEEERQRGNFPDRFSGHQFPNYSSELNVNALLLGDSALYLCASSLRLAGGTTYNEQFFGPGTRLTVL.

The V and J genes are TRBV7-9 and TRBJ1-5; D is ambiguous. V lost 8 bases, J lost 0 bases, and 11 bases lay in between. Germline V gene sequence: CDR1 SEHNR, CDR2 FQNEAQ (reference sequence). This CDR3 region has 14 residues. CDR3 sequence reads: CASGERDSNQPQHF. CDR3 DNA: TGTGCCAGCGGCGAGAGGGATAGCAATCAGCCCCAGCATTTT.

This clonotype was detected a few times. The genes are TRBV7-2 and TRBJ2-7; no clear D. Germline V gene data show CDR1 as SGHTA and CDR2 as FQGNSA. This CDR3 spans 13 amino acids. Between the trimmed V and J ends, which lost 1 base and 6 bases, there was a span of 10 bases. The CDR3 region is CASSLGVSPEQYF. The CDR3 bases are TGTGCCAGCAGCTTAGGGGTTAGCCCCGAGCAGTACTTC.

This chain joins TRBV7-2 and TRBJ2-5, with D unclear. Looked up from germline, CDR1 is SGHTA and CDR2 is FQGNSA. This CDR3 comprises 13 residues. V lost 3 bases to trimming and J lost 7 bases, with 12 bases between them. CDR3 residues: CASSFGAPGTQYF. For the CDR3, the DNA is TGTGCCAGCAGCTTCGGCGCCCCAGGGACCCAGTACTTC.

For this clonotype: A much larger clone is a single base away; this may be a read error. J is TRBJ2-7 and V is TRBV20-1; 9 bases are a match to TRBD2. Germline V gene sequence: CDR1 DFQATT, CDR2 SNEGSKA (reference sequence). There are 13 residues in the CDR3. Written as DNA, the CDR3 is TGCAGGGCCCTTAGCGGGGGTGCCTACGAGCAGTACTTC. Encoded protein: CRALSGGAYEQYF.

The chain combines TRBV7-2 with TRBJ2-4; D unclear. The CDR3 contains 13 residues. The germline CDR1 and CDR2 sequences are SGHTA and FQGNSA. With 0 bases removed from V and 6 bases from J, the gap between germline ends came to 6 bases. The CDR3 region has the DNA TGTGCCAGCAGCTTAGCAGGGCTAAACATTCAGTACTTC. This gives the protein CASSLAGLNIQYF. The full variable domain, with the rest looked up from reference TRBV7-2 and TRBJ2-4, is GAGVSQSPSNKVTEKGKDVELRCDPISGHTALYWYRQSLGQGLEFLIYFQGNSAPDKSGLPSDRFSAERTGGSVSTLTIQRTQQEDSAVYLCASSLAGLNIQYFGAGTRLSVL.

This clonotype has only a few counts. The chain is built from TRBV28 and TRBJ1-5; D call uncertain. There are 13 residues in the CDR3. Trimming cost V 6 bases and J 4 bases, with 10 bases left between them. Germline values: CDR1 MDHEN, CDR2 SYDVKM. Here the CDR3 reads CASRPDENQPQHF. Here the CDR3 DNA reads TGTGCCAGCAGACCCGACGAGAATCAGCCCCAGCATTTT.

This rearrangement joins TRBV6-2 or TRBV6-3 to TRBJ2-7; 11 nucleotides match TRBD2. Looked up from germline, CDR1 is MNHEY and CDR2 is SVGEGT. Losses at the gene ends were 6 bases for V and 2 bases for J; bases not matched to a gene: 3. The CDR3 is 14 amino acids. The CDR3 reads CASSILAGAYEQYF. CDR3 DNA sequence: TGTGCCAGCAGCATACTAGCGGGGGCCTACGAGCAGTACTTC.

The chain combines TRBV5-1 with TRBJ2-2; D is ambiguous. V lost 4 bases and J lost 6, with 16 bases in between. This CDR3 spans 15 amino acids. Germline-derived CDR1 and CDR2 are SGHRS and YFSETQ. For the CDR3, the DNA is TGCGCCAGCAGCCCTGCCGGATTAGGATCCGGGGAGCTGTTTTTT. Protein product: CASSPAGLGSGELFF.